What follows are 5 T cell receptor beta chains derived from one specimen sequenced in a study of T cell repertoires in cytomegalovirus infection. No cognate antigen is known for these TCRs. TCRdb fed the reads into MiXCR, producing one record per CDR3 protein. The sample holds 55,000 to 85,000 distinct CDR3 sequences, approximately 22% seen once. The source material was CD8+ T cells from cultured PBMCs, sampled from culture after CMV antigen stimulation. The receptor set was obtained from a human donor in good health (CMV status not recorded). Some clones in this sample may be carry-over from other donors' samples.

V gene TRBV7-9 combines with J gene TRBJ1-4, with 8 bases that match TRBD1. Germline V gives CDR1 SEHNR, CDR2 FQNEAQ (reference sequence). The junction had 8 bases not matched to a gene; V was cut back by 5 bases and J by 6 bases. The CDR3 is 15 residues long. CDR3 DNA: TGTGCCAGCAGCGAAAATCGGGACAGGCATGAAAAACTGTTTTTT. This sequence encodes CASSENRDRHEKLFF.

The rearrangement uses TRBV11-1 and TRBJ2-1; weak D call: TRBD1 (5 bases). The V end lost 3 bases, the J end lost 10 bases, and 13 bases lay between the germline ends. The CDR3 has 13 amino acids. CDR1 and CDR2 (germline): SGHAT, FQDESV (reference sequence). Written as DNA, the CDR3 is TGTGCCAGCAGCTTCACAGGCTTGAGGGAGCAGTTCTTC. Its translation is CASSFTGLREQFF.

V and J are TRBV5-6 and TRBJ2-5; TRBD1 matches at 8 bases. Germline V lookup: CDR1 SGHDT, CDR2 YYEEEE. With 4 bases clipped from V and 4 bases from J, the junction kept 18 bases outside the gene matches. The CDR3 covers 18 residues. DNA of the CDR3: TGTGCCAGCAGCCCCACTTATAGGACAGGGCAGGGACGAGAGACCCAGTACTTC. This codes for CASSPTYRTGQGRETQYF.

The V gene is TRBV28, the J gene TRBJ1-2; the D gene is possibly TRBD1 (6 bases). This CDR3 has 14 residues. V lost 0 bases to trimming and J lost 7 bases, with 12 bases between them. CDR1 and CDR2 (germline): MDHEN, SYDVKM. This CDR3 is CASSLWLGGPGYTF. The DNA for the CDR3 is TGTGCCAGCAGTTTATGGTTGGGGGGCCCTGGCTACACCTTC.

This clonotype has a handful of counts. V and J are TRBV28 and TRBJ2-7; TRBD2 aligns across 8 bases. This CDR3 is built from 13 residues. V gave up 6 bases and J gave up 0 bases; unmatched junction bases: 1. Germline lookup yields CDR1 MDHEN and CDR2 SYDVKM. The CDR3 sequence: CASRGTSSYEQYF. Written as DNA, the CDR3 is TGTGCCAGCAGAGGGACTAGCTCCTACGAGCAGTACTTC.